This TCR beta chain was recovered during a study of beta chain features in type 1 diabetes. The wider study: Patients shared similar age, gender and cell yields with healthy donors.

Study-wide points: Compared to healthy donors, patients appeared to have naive, central memory and Treg TCRB repertoires that were more alike. It was not settled here whether HLA type affects TCRB rearrangement. All four CD4+ subsets from Type 1 diabetes patients carried moderately but significantly shorter TCRB CDR3s.

This clone has more than one count but fewer than ten. Antigen specificity is unknown. Every isolated RNA sample was fully reverse transcribed, so sequencing captured expressed TCRB transcripts. The method was immunoSEQ multiplex PCR; TCRdb's version includes in-frame clones alone and lacks a portion of them. The data show some 410,000 clones, with approximately 15% seen just once and roughly 0.036% held by the top ten. The CDR3 covers 16 residues. The V end lost 3 bases, the J end lost 0 bases, and 14 bases lay between the germline ends. Germline CDR1 SGHTA, CDR2 FQGNSA. The source material was naive CD4+ T cells from blood. The sequence derives from a man aged 30 to 45 in good health. The V gene is TRBV7-2, the J gene TRBJ1-1, with a weak D call TRBD1 (6 bases). The CDR3 reads CASSFPWGRMNTEAFF. As DNA, the CDR3 is TGTGCCAGCAGCTTCCCGTGGGGGCGGATGAACACTGAAGCTTTCTTT.